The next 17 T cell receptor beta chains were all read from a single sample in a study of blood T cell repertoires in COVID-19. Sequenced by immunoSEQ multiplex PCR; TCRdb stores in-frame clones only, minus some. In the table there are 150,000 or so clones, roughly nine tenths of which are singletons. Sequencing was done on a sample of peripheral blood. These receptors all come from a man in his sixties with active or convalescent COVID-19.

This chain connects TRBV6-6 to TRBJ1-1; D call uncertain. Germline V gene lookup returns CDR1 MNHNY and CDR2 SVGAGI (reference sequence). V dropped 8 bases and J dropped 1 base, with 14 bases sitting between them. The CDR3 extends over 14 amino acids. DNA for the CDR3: TGTGCCAGCTCGCTGGAGGGATGGAACACTGAAGCTTTCTTT. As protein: CASSLEGWNTEAFF.

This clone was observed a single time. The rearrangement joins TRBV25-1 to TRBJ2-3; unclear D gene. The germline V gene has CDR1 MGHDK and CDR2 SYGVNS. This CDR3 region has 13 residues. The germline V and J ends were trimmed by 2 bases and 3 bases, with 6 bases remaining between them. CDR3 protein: CASSEVGTDTQYF. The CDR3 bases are TGTGCCAGCAGTGAAGTCGGGACAGATACGCAGTATTTT. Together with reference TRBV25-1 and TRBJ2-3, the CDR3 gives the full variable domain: EADIYQTPRYLVIGTGKKITLECSQTMGHDKMYWYQQDPGMELHLIHYSYGVNSTEKGDLSSESTVSRIRTEHFPLTLESARPSHTSQYLCASSEVGTDTQYFGPGTRLTVL.

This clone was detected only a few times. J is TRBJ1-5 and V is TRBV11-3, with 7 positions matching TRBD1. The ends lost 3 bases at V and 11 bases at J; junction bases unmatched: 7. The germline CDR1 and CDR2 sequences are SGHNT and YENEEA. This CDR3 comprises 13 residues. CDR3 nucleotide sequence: TGTGCCAGCAGCTTGACAGGGCTTGTGGCCCAGCATTTT. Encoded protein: CASSLTGLVAQHF. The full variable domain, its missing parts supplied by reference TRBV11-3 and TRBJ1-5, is EAGVVQSPRYKIIEKKQPVAFWCNPISGHNTLYWYLQNLGQGPELLIRYENEEAVDDSQLPKDRFSAERLKGVDSTLKIQPAELGDSAVYLCASSLTGLVAQHFGDGTRLSIL.

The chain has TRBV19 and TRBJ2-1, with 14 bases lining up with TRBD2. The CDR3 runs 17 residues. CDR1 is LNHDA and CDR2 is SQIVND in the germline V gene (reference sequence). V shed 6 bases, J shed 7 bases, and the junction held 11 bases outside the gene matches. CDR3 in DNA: TGTGCCAGTAGCTACCCCCCCGGGACTAGCGGGAGTAATGAGCAGTTCTTC. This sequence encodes CASSYPPGTSGSNEQFF.

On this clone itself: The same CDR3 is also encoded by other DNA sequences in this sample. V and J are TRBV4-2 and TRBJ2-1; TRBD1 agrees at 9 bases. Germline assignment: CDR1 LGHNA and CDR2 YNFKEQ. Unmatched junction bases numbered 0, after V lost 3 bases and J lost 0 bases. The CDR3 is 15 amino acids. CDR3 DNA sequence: TGTGCCAGCAGCCAGGGACAGGGCTCCTACAATGAGCAGTTCTTC. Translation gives CASSQGQGSYNEQFF.

In DNA, the CDR3 is TGTGCCAGCAGCCAAGATGGCAGAGGTGATCAGCCCCAGCATTTT. It encodes CASSQDGRGDQPQHF. The rearrangement joins TRBV3-1 (or the pseudogene TRBV3-2) to TRBJ1-5, with D unclear. The germline V and J ends were trimmed by 0 bases and 5 bases, with 11 bases remaining between them. From germline, CDR1 is LGHDT and CDR2 YNNKEL (reference sequence). This CDR3 is built from 15 residues.

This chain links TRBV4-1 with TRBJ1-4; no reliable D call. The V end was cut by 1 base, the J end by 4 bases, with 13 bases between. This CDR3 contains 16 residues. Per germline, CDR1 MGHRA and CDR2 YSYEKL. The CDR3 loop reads CASSQVSGLGNEKLFF. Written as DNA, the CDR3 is TGCGCCAGCAGCCAAGTTTCTGGGCTCGGTAATGAAAAACTGTTTTTT.

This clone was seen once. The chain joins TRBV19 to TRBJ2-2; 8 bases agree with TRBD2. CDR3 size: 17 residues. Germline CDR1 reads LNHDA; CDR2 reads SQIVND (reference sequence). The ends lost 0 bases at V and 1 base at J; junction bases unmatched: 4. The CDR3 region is CASSIDPAGVNTGELFF. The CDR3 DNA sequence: TGTGCCAGTAGTATAGATCCAGCGGGAGTGAACACCGGGGAGCTGTTTTTT.

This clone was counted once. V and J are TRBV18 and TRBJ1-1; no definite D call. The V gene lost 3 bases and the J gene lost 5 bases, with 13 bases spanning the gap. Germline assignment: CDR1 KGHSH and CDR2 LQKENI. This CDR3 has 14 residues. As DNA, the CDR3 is TGTGCCAGCTCACCGATAGAACGAGGAACTGAAGCTTTCTTT. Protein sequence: CASSPIERGTEAFF.

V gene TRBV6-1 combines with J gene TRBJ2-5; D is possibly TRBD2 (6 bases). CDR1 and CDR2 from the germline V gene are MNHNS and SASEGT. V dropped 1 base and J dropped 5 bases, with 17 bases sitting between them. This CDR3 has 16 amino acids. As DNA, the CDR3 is TGTGCCAGCAGTGAAGTCGGCGGGGACCCCCTGGAGACCCAGTACTTC. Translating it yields CASSEVGGDPLETQYF.

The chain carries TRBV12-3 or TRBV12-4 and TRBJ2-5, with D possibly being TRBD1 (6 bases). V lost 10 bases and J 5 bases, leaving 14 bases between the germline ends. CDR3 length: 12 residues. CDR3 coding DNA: TGTGCCACCCAGGGGAGCGTGGAGACCCAGTACTTC. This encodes CATQGSVETQYF.

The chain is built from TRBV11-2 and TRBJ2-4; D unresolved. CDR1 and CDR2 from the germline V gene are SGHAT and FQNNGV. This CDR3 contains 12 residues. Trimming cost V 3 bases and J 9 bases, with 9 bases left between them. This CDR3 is CASSFTVGIQYF. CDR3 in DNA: TGTGCCAGCAGCTTCACAGTGGGCATTCAGTACTTC.

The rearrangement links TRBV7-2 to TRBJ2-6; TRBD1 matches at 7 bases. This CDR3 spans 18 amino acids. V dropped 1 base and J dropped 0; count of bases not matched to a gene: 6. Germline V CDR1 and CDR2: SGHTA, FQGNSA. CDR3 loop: CASSLGGTAHSGANVLTF. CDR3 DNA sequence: TGTGCCAGCAGCTTAGGGGGGACAGCCCACTCTGGGGCCAACGTCCTGACTTTC.

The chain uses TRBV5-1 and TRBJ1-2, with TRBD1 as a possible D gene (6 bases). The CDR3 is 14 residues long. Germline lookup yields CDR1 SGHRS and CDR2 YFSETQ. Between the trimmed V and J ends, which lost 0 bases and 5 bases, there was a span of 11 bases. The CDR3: CASSLGGRVYGYTF. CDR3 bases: TGCGCCAGCAGCTTGGGGGGGCGCGTTTATGGCTACACCTTC.

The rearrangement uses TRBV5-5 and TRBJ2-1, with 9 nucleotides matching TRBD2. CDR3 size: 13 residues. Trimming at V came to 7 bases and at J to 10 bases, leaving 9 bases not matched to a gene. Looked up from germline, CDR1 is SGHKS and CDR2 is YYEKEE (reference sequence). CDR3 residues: CASRLAAATEQFF. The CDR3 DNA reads TGTGCCAGCCGACTAGCGGCCGCCACCGAGCAGTTCTTC.

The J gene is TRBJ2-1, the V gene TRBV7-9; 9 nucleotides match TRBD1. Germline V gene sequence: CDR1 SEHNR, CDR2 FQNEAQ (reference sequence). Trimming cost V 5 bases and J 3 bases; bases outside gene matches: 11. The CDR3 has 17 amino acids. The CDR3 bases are TGTGCCAGCAGCCGAATAGATGGGACAGGGTACTACAATGAGCAGTTCTTC. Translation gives CASSRIDGTGYYNEQFF.

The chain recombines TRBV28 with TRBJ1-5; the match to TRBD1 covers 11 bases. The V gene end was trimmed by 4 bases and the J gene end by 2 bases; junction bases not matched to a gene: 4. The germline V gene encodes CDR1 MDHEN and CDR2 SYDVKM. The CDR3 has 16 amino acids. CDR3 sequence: CASSSGQGAGNQPQHF. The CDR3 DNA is TGTGCCAGCAGTTCCGGACAGGGGGCGGGCAATCAGCCCCAGCATTTT.